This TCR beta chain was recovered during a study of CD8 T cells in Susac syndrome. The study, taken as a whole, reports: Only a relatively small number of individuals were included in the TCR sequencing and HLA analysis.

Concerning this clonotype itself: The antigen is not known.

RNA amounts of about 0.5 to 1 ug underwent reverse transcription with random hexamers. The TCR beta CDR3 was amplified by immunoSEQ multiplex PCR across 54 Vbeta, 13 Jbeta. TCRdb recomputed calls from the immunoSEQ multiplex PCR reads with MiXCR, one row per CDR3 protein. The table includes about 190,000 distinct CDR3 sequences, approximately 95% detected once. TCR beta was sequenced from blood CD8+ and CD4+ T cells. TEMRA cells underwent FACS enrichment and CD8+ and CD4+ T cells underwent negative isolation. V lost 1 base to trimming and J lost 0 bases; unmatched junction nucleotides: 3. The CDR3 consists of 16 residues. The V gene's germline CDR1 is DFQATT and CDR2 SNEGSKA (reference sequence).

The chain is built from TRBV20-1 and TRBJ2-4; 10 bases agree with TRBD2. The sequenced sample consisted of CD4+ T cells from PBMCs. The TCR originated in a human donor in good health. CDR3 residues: CSARGTSGPAKNIQYF. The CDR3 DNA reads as TGCAGTGCTAGAGGGACTAGCGGTCCAGCCAAAAACATTCAGTACTTC.